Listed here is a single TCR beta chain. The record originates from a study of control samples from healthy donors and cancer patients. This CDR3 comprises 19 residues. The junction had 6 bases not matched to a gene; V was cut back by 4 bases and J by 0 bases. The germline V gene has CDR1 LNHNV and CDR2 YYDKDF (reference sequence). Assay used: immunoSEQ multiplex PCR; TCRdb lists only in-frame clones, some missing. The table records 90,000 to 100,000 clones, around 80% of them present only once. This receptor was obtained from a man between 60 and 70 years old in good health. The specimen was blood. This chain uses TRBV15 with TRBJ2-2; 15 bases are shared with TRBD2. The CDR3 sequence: CATSKQGTSGRTNTGELFF. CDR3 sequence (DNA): TGTGCCACCAGCAAACAAGGGACTAGCGGGAGGACGAACACCGGGGAGCTGTTTTTT.